This T cell receptor beta chain was documented in a study of post-analysis software for immune sequencing data. Study background: Disease trajectories encompassed relapsing-remitting, secondary progressive and progressive-relapsing multiple sclerosis.

Study-level results: Roughly five TRBV segments were significantly more frequent in patients than in controls. TRBV5-6, TRBV5-1 and TRBV20-1 were among these segments. Controls had significantly higher normalized Chao1 diversity than multiple sclerosis patients. The F measure placed samples prepared in the same batch into strongly shared clusters.

Tagging with unique molecular identifiers was a feature of the TCR beta cDNA libraries. The T cell input of roughly 0.9 to 11 million gave around 450,000 cDNA molecules. One entry per CDR3 protein, called by TCRdb with MiXCR from the PCR reads. This sample carries roughly 800,000 distinct CDR3 sequences, 46% of them seen once, and the ten largest clones take 4.9%. Comments on this clonotype: What it recognizes is unknown. A junction end diverges from the germline sequence, so it may reflect a read error.

Germline CDR1 SGHTA, CDR2 FQGNSA. This CDR3 spans 13 amino acids. The TCR was taken from a girl between 10 and 17 years old with multiple sclerosis. The chain links TRBV7-2 to TRBJ2-1; perhaps D is TRBD1 or TRBD2 (5 bases each). The specimen sequenced was blood. In DNA, the CDR3 is TGTGCCAGCAGCGAGGGACCTTACAATGAGCAGTCCTTC. Its translation: CASSEGPYNEQSF.